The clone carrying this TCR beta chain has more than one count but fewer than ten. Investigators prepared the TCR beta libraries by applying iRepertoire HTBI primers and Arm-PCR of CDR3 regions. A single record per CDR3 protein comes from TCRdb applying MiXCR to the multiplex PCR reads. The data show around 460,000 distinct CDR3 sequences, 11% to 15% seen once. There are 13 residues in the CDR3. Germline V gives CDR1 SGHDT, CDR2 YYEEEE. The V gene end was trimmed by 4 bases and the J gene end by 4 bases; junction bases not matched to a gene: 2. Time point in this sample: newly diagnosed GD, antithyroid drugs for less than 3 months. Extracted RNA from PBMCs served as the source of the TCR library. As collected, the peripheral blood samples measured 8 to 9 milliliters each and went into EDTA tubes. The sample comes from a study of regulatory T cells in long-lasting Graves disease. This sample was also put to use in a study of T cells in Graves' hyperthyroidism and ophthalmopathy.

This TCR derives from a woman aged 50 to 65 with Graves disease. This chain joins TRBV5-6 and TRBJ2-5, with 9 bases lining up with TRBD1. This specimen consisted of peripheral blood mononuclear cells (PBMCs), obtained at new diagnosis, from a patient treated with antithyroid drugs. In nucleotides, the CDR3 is TGTGCCAGCAGCCGGACAGGGGCAGAGACCCAGTACTTC. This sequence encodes CASSRTGAETQYF.